The 3 T cell receptor beta chains below were found in one sample sequenced in a study of T-cell memory formation after mild COVID-19. MiXCR was run by TCRdb on the 5' RACE reads, yielding one entry per CDR3 protein. The repertoire includes hundreds of thousands of distinct CDR3 sequences, approximately 15% of them detected once, and approximately 8.1% sits in the top ten. The sample was PBMCs or a T cell subset sorted from them (not recorded which). These receptors came from an adult woman who had mild COVID-19 (a few samples of this study predate the infection). Cell type and time point are not known.

A few counts support this clonotype. J is TRBJ1-4 and V is TRBV3-1; D is ambiguous. Germline values: CDR1 LGHDT, CDR2 YNNKEL (reference sequence). This CDR3 is 14 amino acids long. The germline V and J ends were trimmed by 1 base and 4 bases, with 7 bases remaining between them. The CDR3 reads CASSQGRGNEKLFF. CDR3 nucleotide sequence: TGTGCCAGCAGCCAAGGCCGGGGTAATGAAAAACTGTTTTTT.

This clonotype appeared a few times. The CDR3 spells CASRPRGGRITEAFF. CDR3 bases: TGTGCCAGCAGGCCCCGGGGGGGGCGCATCACTGAAGCTTTCTTT. This chain connects TRBV6-5 to TRBJ1-1, with D perhaps TRBD1 (6 bases). V shed 6 bases and J shed 4 bases, with 18 bases lying between them. This CDR3 comprises 15 residues. Germline CDR1 is MNHEY and CDR2 is SVGAGI.

The chain combines TRBV7-9 with TRBJ1-4, with D possibly matching TRBD1 (6 bases). Germline CDR1 reads SEHNR; CDR2 reads FQNEAQ (reference sequence). V dropped 4 bases and J dropped 0 bases, with 12 bases sitting between them. CDR3 length: 16 residues. CDR3 coding DNA: TGTGCCAGCAGCTCAGGGACACTTGCAACTAATGAAAAACTGTTTTTT. Translation: CASSSGTLATNEKLFF.